The following is a T cell receptor (beta chain) sequence with its context. With random hexamers, reverse transcription was performed on roughly 0.45 to 1 ug of RNA. One entry per CDR3 protein results from TCRdb running MiXCR on the immunoSEQ multiplex PCR reads. The sample carries about 200,000 distinct CDR3 sequences, 90% to 95% recorded once. Losses at the gene ends were 4 bases for V and 4 bases for J; bases not matched to a gene: 4. This CDR3 has 14 amino acids. CDR1 is SGHKS, CDR2 YYEKEE, per germline (reference sequence). This entry belongs to a study of CD8 T cells in Susac syndrome. This TCR was recovered from a human donor with Susac syndrome. The rearrangement uses TRBV5-5 and TRBJ2-5, with 10 bases matching TRBD2. The sequenced sample consisted of CD4+ T cells from PBMCs. The CDR3 nucleotides are TGTGCCAGCAGCCCTACTAGCGGGATAGAGACCCAGTACTTC. Translation: CASSPTSGIETQYF.